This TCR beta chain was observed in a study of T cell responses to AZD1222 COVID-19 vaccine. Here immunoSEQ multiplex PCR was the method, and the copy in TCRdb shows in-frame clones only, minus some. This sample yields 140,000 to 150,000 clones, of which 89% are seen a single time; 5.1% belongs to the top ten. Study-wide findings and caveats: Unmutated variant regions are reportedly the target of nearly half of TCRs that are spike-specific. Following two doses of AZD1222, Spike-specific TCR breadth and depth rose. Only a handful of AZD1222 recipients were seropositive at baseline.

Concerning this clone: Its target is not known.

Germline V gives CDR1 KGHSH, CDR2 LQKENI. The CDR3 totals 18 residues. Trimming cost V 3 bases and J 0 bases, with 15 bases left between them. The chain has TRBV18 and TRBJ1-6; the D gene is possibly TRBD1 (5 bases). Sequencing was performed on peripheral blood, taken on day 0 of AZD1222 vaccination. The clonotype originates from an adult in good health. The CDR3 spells CASSPTRQKSSYNSPLHF. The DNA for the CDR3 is TGTGCCAGCTCACCGACGCGACAGAAGAGCTCCTATAATTCACCCCTCCACTTT.